The 27 T cell receptor beta chains listed next were all sequenced from one sample in a study of T-cell memory formation after mild COVID-19. Using its own MiXCR run on the 5' RACE reads, TCRdb lists one record per CDR3 protein. Here the sample spans roughly 250,000 distinct CDR3 sequences, about 15% being singletons. The material sequenced was PBMCs or a T cell subset sorted from them (not recorded which). Receptor source: a man aged 18 to 29 who had mild COVID-19 (a few samples of this study predate the infection). Cell type and time point are not known.

The V gene is TRBV6-5, the J gene TRBJ2-5, with 12 nucleotides matching TRBD2. After removal of 5 bases from V and 5 bases from J, the junction contained 3 bases not matched to a gene. Germline V gene lookup returns CDR1 MNHEY and CDR2 SVGAGI. The CDR3 spans 14 residues. This CDR3 is CASSIGLAGETQYF. In DNA, the CDR3 is TGTGCCAGCAGTATCGGACTAGCGGGGGAGACCCAGTACTTC.

This clonotype was seen only a few times. V is TRBV20-1 and J is TRBJ1-2, with TRBD1 as a possible D gene (5 bases). Trimming cost V 1 base and J 6 bases, with 12 bases left between them. The V gene's germline CDR1 is DFQATT and CDR2 SNEGSKA (reference sequence). This CDR3 is 13 amino acids long. CDR3 in amino acids: CSARGPGWDGYTF. The CDR3 DNA is TGCAGTGCTAGAGGACCAGGGTGGGATGGCTACACCTTC.

The chain uses TRBV7-3 and TRBJ2-1, with TRBD1 matching over 9 bases. CDR1 and CDR2 from the germline V gene are SGHTA and FQGTGA. After removal of 3 bases from V and 4 bases from J, the junction contained 4 bases not matched to a gene. This CDR3 region has 15 residues. DNA for the CDR3: TGTGCCAGCAGCTTCGGACAGGGGAGGTACAATGAGCAGTTCTTC. Protein product: CASSFGQGRYNEQFF.

This clonotype was counted a few times. This chain joins TRBV2 and TRBJ1-3, with D uncertain. The CDR3 covers 13 residues. Trimming left V 3 bases short and J 0 bases short, with 3 bases between. CDR1 and CDR2 from the germline V gene are SNHLY and FYNNEI. For the CDR3, the DNA is TGTGCCAGCAGTGAGATCTCTGGAAACACCATATATTTT. Translated, it gives CASSEISGNTIYF.

This clonotype was observed a handful of times. The chain has TRBV6-1 and TRBJ2-7; D is ambiguous. The CDR3 spans 14 residues. The germline gives CDR1 MNHNS, CDR2 SASEGT. The V and J ends lost 2 bases and 4 bases respectively, with 12 bases between them. CDR3 nucleotides: TGTGCCAGCAGTGAACGTCCAGAGTCTTACGAGCAGTACGTC. It yields the protein CASSERPESYEQYV.

This clonotype showed up just a few times. The V gene is TRBV12-3 or TRBV12-4, the J gene TRBJ2-5; no reliable D call. V was cut by 0 bases and J by 2 bases, with 10 bases left in between. The CDR3 consists of 15 residues. CDR3 bases: TGTGCCAGCAGTTTAGCGCAGAGGAGTCAAGAGACCCAGTACTTC. The encoded protein is CASSLAQRSQETQYF.

This clonotype was observed a few times. The chain has TRBV30 and TRBJ1-3; TRBD1 is a possible D gene (5 bases). Germline V gene lookup returns CDR1 GTSNPN and CDR2 SVGIG (reference sequence). V dropped 2 bases and J dropped 7 bases, with 12 bases sitting between them. The CDR3 totals 13 residues. The CDR3: CAWSTTAWNTIYF. The CDR3 nucleotides are TGTGCCTGGAGTACGACAGCTTGGAACACCATATATTTT.

The chain recombines TRBV5-1 with TRBJ2-2; 12 bases agree with TRBD2. V was pared by 4 bases and J by 5 bases, with 6 bases of the junction left unmatched. Germline V gives CDR1 SGHRS, CDR2 YFSETQ. The CDR3 runs to 16 residues. The CDR3 DNA sequence: TGCGCCAGCAGCCTACTAGCGGGGGGAGGAACCGGGGAGCTGTTTTTT. It specifies CASSLLAGGGTGELFF.

This clonotype was seen repeatedly, ten times or more. This rearrangement joins TRBV4-3 to TRBJ2-3, with TRBD2 matching over 13 bases. Looked up from germline, CDR1 is LGHNA and CDR2 is YSLEER. V shed 4 bases, J shed 0 bases, and the junction held 7 bases outside the gene matches. The CDR3 has 18 amino acids. The CDR3 region is CASSRGTSGVLSTDTQYF. For the CDR3, the DNA is TGCGCCAGCAGCCGAGGGACTAGCGGGGTACTTAGCACAGATACGCAGTATTTT.

Here the CDR3 DNA reads TGCAGTGCTAGGGAACAGGGGGCAAAGGAAAAACTGTTTTTT. Amino acids: CSAREQGAKEKLFF. This sequence joins TRBV20-1 and TRBJ1-4; 9 bases match TRBD1. The ends lost 3 bases at V and 8 bases at J; junction bases unmatched: 7. This CDR3 has 14 amino acids. Germline V lookup: CDR1 DFQATT, CDR2 SNEGSKA (reference sequence).

This clonotype was found many times. A junction boundary mismatches the germline segment, possibly from a read error. The rearrangement joins TRBV5-1 to TRBJ2-3, with D possibly TRBD2 on 6 matching bases. CDR3 size: 14 residues. Germline-derived CDR1 and CDR2 are SGHRS and YFSETQ. CDR3 bases: TGTGCCAGCAGCTTGGCGGGGAGCACAGATACGCAGTATTTT. Its translation: CASSLAGSTDTQYF.

This clonotype was detected many times. The chain employs TRBV5-1 and TRBJ2-7; D remains unclear. This CDR3 comprises 13 residues. V lost 0 bases to trimming and J lost 3 bases, with 7 bases between them. CDR1 is SGHRS and CDR2 is YFSETQ in the germline V gene. As DNA, the CDR3 is TGCGCCAGCAGCTTGGGACAAAACTACGAGCAGTACTTC. Encoded protein: CASSLGQNYEQYF.

This clonotype appeared a few times. J is TRBJ1-2 and V is TRBV9; no clear D. Trimming took off 3 bases at V and 8 bases at J, with 14 bases between the two ends. The germline gives CDR1 SGDLS, CDR2 YYNGEE. CDR3 size: 13 residues. CDR3 amino acids: CASSAPATRGYTF. DNA for the CDR3: TGTGCCAGCAGCGCCCCTGCGACGAGAGGCTACACCTTC.

This clonotype was seen a few times. This chain joins TRBV5-1 and TRBJ1-1; 11 bases are a match to TRBD1. The CDR3 length is 15 residues. After removal of 0 bases from V and 5 bases from J, the junction contained 3 bases not matched to a gene. Germline CDR1 reads SGHRS; CDR2 reads YFSETQ. Here the CDR3 reads CASSLGTGGGTEAFF. As DNA, the CDR3 is TGCGCCAGCAGCTTGGGGACAGGGGGCGGAACTGAAGCTTTCTTT.

Ten or more counts support this clonotype. The gene calls are TRBV2 and TRBJ2-2; unclear D gene. Germline V gene lookup returns CDR1 SNHLY and CDR2 FYNNEI. The length of the CDR3 is 13 residues. V lost 6 bases and J 5 bases, leaving 10 bases between the germline ends. CDR3 DNA: TGTGCCAGCAGCGGCAGTCAAACCGGGGAGCTGTTTTTT. It codes for CASSGSQTGELFF.

This clonotype was recorded a few times. The chain is built from TRBV29-1 and TRBJ2-5; 13 bases are a match to TRBD2. The CDR3 consists of 17 residues. V gave up 4 bases and J gave up 4 bases; unmatched junction bases: 12. The germline V gene has CDR1 SQVTM and CDR2 ANQGSEA. DNA for the CDR3: TGCAGCGTTGGGACTAGCGGGGGACCAACGATCGGAGAGACCCAGTACTTC. It yields the protein CSVGTSGGPTIGETQYF.

This clonotype was seen many times. The chain joins TRBV7-2 to TRBJ2-1; 10 nucleotides line up with TRBD2. CDR1 is SGHTA, CDR2 FQGNSA, per germline. The V gene end was trimmed by 2 bases and the J gene end by 4 bases; junction bases not matched to a gene: 2. The CDR3 has 15 amino acids. In DNA form, the CDR3 reads TGTGCCAGCAGCTTACTAGCGGGGGTTTACAATGAGCAGTTCTTC. As protein: CASSLLAGVYNEQFF.

The genes are TRBV6-1 and TRBJ2-7; D is perhaps TRBD1 (6 bases). Trimming cost V 3 bases and J 2 bases, with 11 bases left between them. The germline CDR1 and CDR2 sequences are MNHNS and SASEGT. The CDR3 extends over 14 amino acids. CDR3 sequence: CASSERQEAYEQYF. In DNA form, the CDR3 reads TGTGCCAGCAGTGAGAGACAGGAGGCCTACGAGCAGTACTTC.

Only a few counts were recorded for this clonotype. The rearrangement joins TRBV11-1 to TRBJ2-5; D is undetermined. V was trimmed by 3 bases and J by 0 bases, leaving 5 bases between them. From germline, CDR1 is SGHAT and CDR2 FQDESV (reference sequence). The CDR3 contains 13 residues. CDR3 in amino acids: CASSFEYQETQYF. Here the CDR3 DNA reads TGTGCCAGCAGCTTTGAGTACCAAGAGACCCAGTACTTC.

This clonotype was found a few times. The rearrangement joins TRBV12-3 or TRBV12-4 to TRBJ2-3; TRBD2 matches at 11 bases. Unmatched junction bases numbered 5, after V lost 6 bases and J lost 0 bases. This CDR3 has 16 residues. CDR3 protein: CASRDRLAGSTDTQYF. The CDR3 DNA is TGTGCCAGCAGGGATAGACTAGCGGGAAGCACAGATACGCAGTATTTT.

V usage is TRBV6-5 and J usage is TRBJ2-5; D possibly matches TRBD1 or TRBD2 (5 bases each). CDR1 and CDR2 from the germline V gene are MNHEY and SVGAGI. V shed 2 bases and J shed 5 bases, with 9 bases lying between them. The CDR3 totals 13 residues. DNA of the CDR3: TGTGCCAGCAGTTACCGTGGGGACGAGACCCAGTACTTC. This encodes CASSYRGDETQYF.

This clonotype was observed a few times. The V gene is TRBV20-1, the J gene TRBJ1-2, with 8 bases lining up with TRBD1. CDR3 size: 14 residues. V lost 3 bases, J lost 2 bases, and 5 bases stayed unmatched. Germline V CDR1 and CDR2: DFQATT, SNEGSKA (reference sequence). In DNA form, the CDR3 reads TGCAGTGCTAGGTCCAGGGGGCTGAACTATGGCTACACCTTC. It codes for CSARSRGLNYGYTF.

At least ten counts were recorded for this clonotype. J is TRBJ2-3 and V is TRBV7-2, with D unclear. V was trimmed by 1 base and J by 7 bases, leaving 9 bases between them. Looked up from germline, CDR1 is SGHTA and CDR2 is FQGNSA. There are 13 residues in the CDR3. The CDR3 sequence: CASSLEAENTQYF. For the CDR3, the DNA is TGTGCCAGCAGCTTAGAAGCCGAAAATACGCAGTATTTT.

This clonotype has ten or more counts. This sequence joins TRBV6-5 and TRBJ2-2; D may be TRBD2 (5 bases). The CDR3 is 12 residues long. Germline V gene data show CDR1 as MNHEY and CDR2 as SVGAGI. V lost 8 bases and J 4 bases, leaving 8 bases between the germline ends. In DNA, the CDR3 is TGTGCCAGCCACGGGGTCACCGGGGAGCTGTTTTTT. This codes for CASHGVTGELFF.

This clonotype was picked up a small number of times. The genes are TRBV12-5 and TRBJ2-7; D gene unclear. V was cut by 0 bases and J by 1 base, with 10 bases left in between. The CDR3 runs to 15 residues. Germline CDR1 and CDR2: LGHNT and FRNRAP. The CDR3 sequence: CASGLVKVPSYEQYF. Here the CDR3 DNA reads TGTGCTAGTGGTTTGGTAAAGGTCCCGTCCTACGAGCAGTACTTC.

This clonotype was seen ten or more times. The chain couples TRBV7-2 to TRBJ1-1; no definite D call. Trimming left V 4 bases short and J 3 bases short, with 9 bases between. The CDR3 loop spans 13 amino acids. Germline values: CDR1 SGHTA, CDR2 FQGNSA. The CDR3 loop reads CASSYKVDTEAFF. The DNA of the CDR3 is TGTGCCAGCAGCTATAAGGTTGACACTGAAGCTTTCTTT.

The CDR3 loop reads CASSLSVGAQYF. Here the CDR3 DNA reads TGTGCCAGCAGTTTATCTGTCGGGGCCCAGTACTTC. The chain links TRBV28 to TRBJ2-5; maybe TRBD2 (5 bases). From germline, CDR1 is MDHEN and CDR2 SYDVKM. The CDR3 runs to 12 residues. V gave up 1 base and J gave up 9 bases, with 9 bases separating them.